The TCR beta chain under discussion was sequenced for a study of cytotoxic CD8 clonotypes in ibrutinib-treated CLL. Notes on the study in general: Clonality (at baseline) was higher than in age-matched healthy donors and tracked circulating CD8+ T-cell counts. Investigators sampled sustained-remission and progressing patients at differing times.

TCRdb keeps only in-frame clones here, not all; method: immunoSEQ multiplex PCR. The repertoire holds about 50,000 clones, with about 50% as singletons. This clone was observed a handful of times. The target antigen is unknown. The germline V gene has CDR1 LNHDA and CDR2 SQIVND (reference sequence). The CDR3 sequence is 13 residues long. V lost 7 bases to trimming and J lost 7 bases; unmatched junction nucleotides: 7. V and J are TRBV19 and TRBJ1-2; TRBD1 matches 9 bases. Sequenced material: PBMCs, taken after 24 months of ibrutinib treatment. This receptor was identified in a human donor with chronic lymphocytic leukemia. The CDR3, as DNA: TGTGCCAGTAAACAGGGGGCGCGAAGTGGCTACACCTTC. Its translation is CASKQGARSGYTF.